The 26 T cell receptor beta chains below were found in one sample sequenced in a study of control samples from healthy donors and cancer patients. Method: immunoSEQ multiplex PCR; TCRdb's copy keeps in-frame clones and lacks some. The top ten hold 0.95% to 1.5% of the sample, which has about 65,000 clones, 75% to 95% seen once. Input material: PBMCs. The source of these receptors is a woman in her forties or fifties with colorectal cancer.

The rearrangement uses TRBV24-1 and TRBJ2-7; 9 nucleotides line up with TRBD1. Germline V gene sequence: CDR1 KGHDR, CDR2 SFDVKD. V was pared by 4 bases and J by 2 bases, with 5 bases of the junction left unmatched. The length of the CDR3 is 15 residues. In nucleotides, the CDR3 is TGTGCCACCAGTGACCCGGGACAGGGCACCTACGAGCAGTACTTC. It is translated as CATSDPGQGTYEQYF.

V gene TRBV14 combines with J gene TRBJ2-5; D might be TRBD1 (5 bases). The CDR3 extends over 16 amino acids. Trimming cost V 1 base and J 0 bases, with 12 bases left between them. From germline, CDR1 is SGHDN and CDR2 FVKESK. CDR3 residues: CASSQVRQTHQETQYF. CDR3 in DNA: TGTGCCAGCAGCCAAGTCAGACAGACCCACCAAGAGACCCAGTACTTC. Looking up the rest from reference TRBV14 and TRBJ2-5 gives the full variable domain: EAGVTQFPSHSVIEKGQTVTLRCDPISGHDNLYWYRRVMGKEIKFLLHFVKESKQDESGMPNNRFLAERTGGTYSTLKVQPAELEDSGVYFCASSQVRQTHQETQYFGPGTRLLVL.

This rearrangement joins TRBV11-2 to TRBJ1-4, with TRBD1 as a possible D gene (6 bases). Trimming cost V 1 base and J 4 bases, with 10 bases left between them. The CDR3 spans 15 residues. From germline, CDR1 is SGHAT and CDR2 FQNNGV. Here the CDR3 DNA reads TGTGCCAGCAGCTTAGGCACAGGGTTTAATGAAAAACTGTTTTTT. As protein: CASSLGTGFNEKLFF.

In DNA form, the CDR3 reads TGTGCCAGCAGCGTAGCCTCCCGCGGCGGGGAGCTGTTTTTT. Protein product: CASSVASRGGELFF. The chain combines TRBV9 with TRBJ2-2; no clear D gene. The germline V gene has CDR1 SGDLS and CDR2 YYNGEE. The CDR3 has 14 residues. Between the trimmed V and J ends, which lost 0 bases and 7 bases, there was a span of 10 bases.

This sequence joins TRBV7-9 and TRBJ1-2; TRBD1 is a possible D gene (5 bases). V was cut by 1 base and J by 5 bases, with 8 bases left in between. CDR3 length equals 13 residues. Germline assignment: CDR1 SEHNR and CDR2 FQNEAQ (reference sequence). The CDR3 DNA follows: TGTGCCAGCAGCTTAGAGGGGAGGTATGGCTACACCTTC. Amino acid sequence: CASSLEGRYGYTF.

The V gene is TRBV6-5, the J gene TRBJ2-7, with TRBD1 matching over 9 bases. Per germline, CDR1 MNHEY and CDR2 SVGAGI. The CDR3 is 13 amino acids. Trimming cost V 7 bases and J 4 bases; bases outside gene matches: 5. CDR3 loop: CASNKQGAYEQYF. In DNA, the CDR3 is TGTGCCAGCAACAAACAGGGGGCGTACGAGCAGTACTTC.

The chain uses TRBV25-1 and TRBJ2-6; no clear D. The germline V and J ends were trimmed by 8 bases and 0 bases, with 5 bases remaining between them. Germline CDR1 and CDR2: MGHDK and SYGVNS. The CDR3 length is 13 residues. The CDR3 DNA reads as TGTGCCAGCGGTTACTCTGGGGCCAACGTCCTGACTTTC. Protein product: CASGYSGANVLTF.

The chain is built from TRBV9 and TRBJ1-2, with D maybe TRBD1 (5 bases). Germline V gene sequence: CDR1 SGDLS, CDR2 YYNGEE. The ends were cut back, 4 bases at V and 8 bases at J, with 15 bases in the middle. This CDR3 spans 13 amino acids. The CDR3 nucleotides read TGTGCCAGCAGCCCCGGGACCCGCCGGGGCTACACCTTC. Translating it yields CASSPGTRRGYTF.

The count of this clone is one. The chain carries TRBV28 and TRBJ1-2; D gene unclear. Germline assignment: CDR1 MDHEN and CDR2 SYDVKM. CDR3 length: 11 amino acids. V was shortened by 2 bases and J by 3 bases, with 1 base between the two germline ends. The CDR3 sequence: CASSLDYGYTF. The CDR3 bases are TGTGCCAGCAGTTTAGACTATGGCTACACCTTC.

V is TRBV6-2 or TRBV6-3 and J is TRBJ2-6, with D maybe TRBD1 (6 bases). CDR1 and CDR2 from the germline V gene are MNHEY and SVGEGT. V was shortened by 5 bases and J by 0 bases, with 20 bases between the two germline ends. This CDR3 has 19 amino acids. DNA of the CDR3: TGTGCCAGCAGTCCCAACCCCGGACAGAGCCTCTCTGGGGCCAACGTCCTGACTTTC. Protein sequence: CASSPNPGQSLSGANVLTF.

This clone was recorded only once. This chain uses TRBV3-1 (or the pseudogene TRBV3-2) with TRBJ1-1, with D hard to call. Germline V lookup: CDR1 LGHDT, CDR2 YNNKEL (reference sequence). The CDR3 totals 14 residues. The V gene lost 6 bases and the J gene lost 7 bases, with 18 bases spanning the gap. The CDR3 DNA is TGTGCCAGCAGACCTAATAGCAACAGTGATGAAGCTTTCTTT. It yields the protein CASRPNSNSDEAFF.

This rearrangement joins TRBV7-7 to TRBJ2-2; a weak D match, TRBD2 (6 bases). Germline assignment: CDR1 SSHAT and CDR2 FNYEAQ (reference sequence). Trimming took off 0 bases at V and 6 bases at J, with 17 bases between the two ends. There are 17 residues in the CDR3. The CDR3 sequence is CASSLALLTGVSGELFF. CDR3 coding DNA: TGTGCCAGCAGCTTAGCTTTATTGACGGGAGTTTCCGGGGAGCTGTTTTTT.

CDR3 amino acids: CASSGNRGEETQYF. The DNA of the CDR3 is TGCGCCAGCAGCGGAAACAGGGGAGAAGAGACCCAGTACTTC. This chain connects TRBV5-1 to TRBJ2-5, with TRBD1 matching 7 bases. Per germline, CDR1 SGHRS and CDR2 YFSETQ. V was clipped by 4 bases and J by 3 bases; unmatched bases: 6. The CDR3 runs 14 residues.

The rearrangement links TRBV9 to TRBJ2-5, with no clear D. The V gene lost 1 base and the J gene lost 2 bases, with 12 bases spanning the gap. In germline, CDR1 is SGDLS, CDR2 YYNGEE. This CDR3 has 15 amino acids. The CDR3 DNA is TGTGCCAGCAGCGTAAGAGCTTTTGGACAAGAGACCCAGTACTTC. Amino acids: CASSVRAFGQETQYF. The variable domain in full, with the rest retrieved from reference TRBV9 and TRBJ2-5, is DSGVTQTPKHLITATGQRVTLRCSPRSGDLSVYWYQQSLDQGLQFLIQYYNGEERAKGNILERFSAQQFPDLHSELNLSSLELGDSALYFCASSVRAFGQETQYFGPGTRLLVL.

This clone has only one observation. The chain has TRBV6-5 and TRBJ2-2; D might be TRBD2 (7 bases). Germline CDR1 reads MNHEY; CDR2 reads SVGAGI. The CDR3 sequence is 14 residues long. V was trimmed by 6 bases and J by 6 bases, leaving 14 bases between them. CDR3 DNA: TGTGCCAGCAGGCAAAGGGGGGGATCCGGGGAGCTGTTTTTT. Protein sequence: CASRQRGGSGELFF.

In its sample, this clone was seen a few times. The V gene is TRBV4-1, the J gene TRBJ1-5, with 8 bases lining up with TRBD1. The germline V gene encodes CDR1 MGHRA and CDR2 YSYEKL. The CDR3 sequence is 15 residues long. V lost 2 bases, J lost 6 bases, and 6 bases stayed unmatched. The CDR3 DNA is TGCGCCAGCAGCCAACGGCAGGGGGCAAGTCAGCCCCAGCATTTT. Protein sequence: CASSQRQGASQPQHF.

This chain uses TRBV27 with TRBJ2-7; TRBD1 agrees at 10 bases. Trimming at V came to 3 bases and at J to 3 bases, leaving 5 bases not matched to a gene. The CDR3 contains 15 residues. Germline V CDR1 and CDR2: MNHEY, SMNVEV (reference sequence). The CDR3 loop is CASSLWTGGLYEQYF. The CDR3 DNA sequence: TGTGCCAGCAGTTTGTGGACAGGGGGACTCTACGAGCAGTACTTC.

The V gene is TRBV25-1, the J gene TRBJ2-1; 7 nucleotides agree with TRBD1. CDR1 is MGHDK, CDR2 SYGVNS, per germline. V shed 6 bases, J shed 4 bases, and the junction held 6 bases outside the gene matches. This CDR3 comprises 14 residues. In nucleotides, the CDR3 is TGTGCCAGCAGGAGGCAGGGGGAGTACAATGAGCAGTTCTTC. Translating it yields CASRRQGEYNEQFF.

This chain connects TRBV12-5 to TRBJ1-3; D possibly corresponds to TRBD1 (6 bases). Trimming left V 4 bases short and J 3 bases short, with 31 bases between. Looked up from germline, CDR1 is LGHNT and CDR2 is FRNRAP. CDR3 length equals 21 residues. In nucleotides, the CDR3 is TGTGCTAGTGGTTCGAGCCACCCCATAACAGGGTCTATAAGGGTTGGAAACACCATATATTTT. This translates into CASGSSHPITGSIRVGNTIYF. The full variable domain, completed using reference TRBV12-5 and TRBJ1-3, is DARVTQTPRHKVTEMGQEVTMRCQPILGHNTVFWYRQTMMQGLELLAYFRNRAPLDDSGMPKDRFSAEMPDATLATLKIQPSEPRDSAVYFCASGSSHPITGSIRVGNTIYFGEGSWLTVV.

J is TRBJ1-1 and V is TRBV30, with D unclear. The CDR3 runs to 16 residues. The V gene lost 1 base and the J gene lost 0 bases, with 15 bases spanning the gap. The V gene's germline CDR1 is GTSNPN and CDR2 SVGIG (reference sequence). The CDR3 region has the DNA TGTGCCTGGAGTGGGACTGGAAAACATATGAACACTGAAGCTTTCTTT. It translates to CAWSGTGKHMNTEAFF.

This clone came up once. The chain has TRBV20-1 and TRBJ2-3; maybe TRBD1 (5 bases). The V and J ends lost 6 bases and 5 bases respectively, with 6 bases between them. Per germline, CDR1 DFQATT and CDR2 SNEGSKA (reference sequence). The length of the CDR3 is 10 residues. CDR3 nucleotide sequence: TGCAGTGCCGGACAAGATACGCAGTATTTT. Encoded protein: CSAGQDTQYF.

The V call is TRBV2, the J call TRBJ1-1, with unresolved D. The CDR3 spans 13 residues. Germline assignment: CDR1 SNHLY and CDR2 FYNNEI. Deletions cut 10 bases from V and 1 base from J, with 13 bases between. DNA of the CDR3: TGTGCCATCCTTAAAACTACGAACACTGAAGCTTTCTTT. Amino acids: CAILKTTNTEAFF.

The V call is TRBV5-1, the J call TRBJ2-5, with D uncertain. Trimming pared 1 base from V and 0 bases from J, leaving 4 bases between. There are 13 residues in the CDR3. Germline V lookup: CDR1 SGHRS, CDR2 YFSETQ. The CDR3 protein is CASSLSNQETQYF. CDR3 nucleotides: TGCGCCAGCAGCTTGTCCAACCAAGAGACCCAGTACTTC.

The chain uses TRBV19 and TRBJ1-2; D not certain. CDR1 LNHDA and CDR2 SQIVND come from the germline V gene (reference sequence). V was cut by 0 bases and J by 0 bases, with 5 bases left in between. The CDR3 consists of 14 residues. This CDR3 reads CASSIDRANYGYTF. Here the CDR3 DNA reads TGTGCCAGTAGTATAGACAGAGCTAACTATGGCTACACCTTC. The entire variable domain, with the rest obtained from reference TRBV19 and TRBJ1-2, is as follows: DGGITQSPKYLFRKEGQNVTLSCEQNLNHDAMYWYRQDPGQGLRLIYYSQIVNDFQKGDIAEGYSVSREKKESFPLTVTSAQKNPTAFYLCASSIDRANYGYTFGSGTRLTVV.

V and J are TRBV7-2 and TRBJ2-5; D may be TRBD1 (5 bases). Germline V CDR1 and CDR2: SGHTA, FQGNSA. Trimming shortened V by 1 base and J by 5 bases, and 14 bases separated the two germline ends. The length of the CDR3 is 15 residues. The CDR3 DNA sequence: TGTGCCAGCAGCTTAGGGCCAGGGTTGACGGAGACCCAGTACTTC. Protein product: CASSLGPGLTETQYF.

V gene TRBV28 combines with J gene TRBJ1-5, with D uncertain. The CDR3 length is 17 residues. Germline assignment: CDR1 MDHEN and CDR2 SYDVKM. V was shortened by 7 bases and J by 7 bases, with 26 bases between the two germline ends. CDR3 region: CASNGPVQPRLEQPQHF. The CDR3 DNA follows: TGTGCCAGCAACGGTCCCGTACAACCTCGGCTCGAGCAGCCCCAGCATTTT.